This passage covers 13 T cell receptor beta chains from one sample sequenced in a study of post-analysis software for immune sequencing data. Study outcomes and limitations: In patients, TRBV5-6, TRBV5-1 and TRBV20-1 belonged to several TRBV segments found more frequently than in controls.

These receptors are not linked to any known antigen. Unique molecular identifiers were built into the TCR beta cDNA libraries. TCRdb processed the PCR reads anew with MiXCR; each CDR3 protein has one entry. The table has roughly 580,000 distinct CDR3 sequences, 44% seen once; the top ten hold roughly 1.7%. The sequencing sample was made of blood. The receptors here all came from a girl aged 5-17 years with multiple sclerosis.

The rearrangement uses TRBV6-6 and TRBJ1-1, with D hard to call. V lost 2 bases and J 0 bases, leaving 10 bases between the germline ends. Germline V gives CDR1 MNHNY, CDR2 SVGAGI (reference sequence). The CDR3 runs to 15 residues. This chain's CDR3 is CASSYEGDLNTEAFF. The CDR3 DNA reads TGTGCCAGCAGTTACGAAGGAGATTTGAACACTGAAGCTTTCTTT.

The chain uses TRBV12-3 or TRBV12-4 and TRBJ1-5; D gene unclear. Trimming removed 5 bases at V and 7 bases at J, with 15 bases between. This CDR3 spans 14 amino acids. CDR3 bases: TGTGCCAGCAGTCCCCACGGCGGCGGGCAGCCCCAGCATTTT. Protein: CASSPHGGGQPQHF.

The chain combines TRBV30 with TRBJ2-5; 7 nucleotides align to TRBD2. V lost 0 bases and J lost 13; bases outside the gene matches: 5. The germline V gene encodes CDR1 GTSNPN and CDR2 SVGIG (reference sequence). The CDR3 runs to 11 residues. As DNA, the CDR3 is TGTGCCTGGAGTGTATGCGGGGGTGTGTACTTC. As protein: CAWSVCGGVYF.

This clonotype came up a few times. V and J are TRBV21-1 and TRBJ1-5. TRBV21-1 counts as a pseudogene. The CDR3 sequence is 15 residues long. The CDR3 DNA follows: TGTGCCAGCAGCAAGGACGAAAATAGCAATCAGCCCCAGCATTTT. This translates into CASSKDENSNQPQHF.

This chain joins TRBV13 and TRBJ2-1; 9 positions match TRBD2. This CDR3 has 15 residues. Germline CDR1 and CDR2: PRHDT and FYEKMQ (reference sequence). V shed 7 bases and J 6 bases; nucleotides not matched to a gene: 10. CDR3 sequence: CASKSPGLARNEQFF. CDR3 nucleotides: TGTGCCAGCAAGTCCCCGGGACTAGCACGCAATGAGCAGTTCTTC.

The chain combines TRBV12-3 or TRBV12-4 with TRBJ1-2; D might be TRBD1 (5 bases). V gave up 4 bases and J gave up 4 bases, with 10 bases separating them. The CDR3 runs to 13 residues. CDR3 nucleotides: TGTGCCAGCAGTTCCAGGGCACTCTATGGCTACACCTTC. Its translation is CASSSRALYGYTF.

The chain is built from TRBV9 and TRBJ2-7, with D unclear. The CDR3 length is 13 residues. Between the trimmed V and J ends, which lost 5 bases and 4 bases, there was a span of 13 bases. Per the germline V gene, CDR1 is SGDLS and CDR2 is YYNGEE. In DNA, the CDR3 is TGTGCCAGCAGTTCTGAGCCCGGTTACGAGCAGTACTTC. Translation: CASSSEPGYEQYF.

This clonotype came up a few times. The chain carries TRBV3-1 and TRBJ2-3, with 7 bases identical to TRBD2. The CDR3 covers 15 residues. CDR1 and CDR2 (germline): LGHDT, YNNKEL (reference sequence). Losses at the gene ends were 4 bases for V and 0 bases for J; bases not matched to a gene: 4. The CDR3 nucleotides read TGTGCCAGCAGCCGCCGACTAGCAAGCACAGATACGCAGTATTTT. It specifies CASSRRLASTDTQYF.

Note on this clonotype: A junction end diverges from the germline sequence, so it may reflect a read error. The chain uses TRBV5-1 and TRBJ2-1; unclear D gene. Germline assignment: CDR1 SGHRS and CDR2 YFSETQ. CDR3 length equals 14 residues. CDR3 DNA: TGCGCCAGCAGCTTAGTGGTGGTGGGGAATGTGCAGTTCTTC. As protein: CASSLVVVGNVQFF.

CDR3 nucleotides: TGTGCCAGCAGTCCCGGACCGTACTCCTACGAGCAGTACTTC. Translated, it gives CASSPGPYSYEQYF. This chain uses TRBV12-3 or TRBV12-4 with TRBJ2-7; the D is unclear. The CDR3 sequence is 14 residues long. V was pared by 5 bases and J by 0 bases, with 11 bases between.

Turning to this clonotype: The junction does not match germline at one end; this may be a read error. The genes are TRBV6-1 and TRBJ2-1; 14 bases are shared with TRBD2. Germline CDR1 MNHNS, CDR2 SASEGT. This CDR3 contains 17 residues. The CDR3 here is CASRLIGLAGGGNELFF. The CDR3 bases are TGTGCCAGCCGCCTTATTGGACTAGCGGGAGGAGGAAATGAGCTGTTCTTC.

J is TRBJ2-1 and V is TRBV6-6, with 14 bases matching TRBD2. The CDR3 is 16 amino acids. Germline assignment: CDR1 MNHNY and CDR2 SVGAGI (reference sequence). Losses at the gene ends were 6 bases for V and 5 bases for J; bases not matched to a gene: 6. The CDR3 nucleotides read TGTGCCAGCAGAGTCCGGGGACTAGCGGGGGACAATGAGCAGTTCTTC. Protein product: CASRVRGLAGDNEQFF.

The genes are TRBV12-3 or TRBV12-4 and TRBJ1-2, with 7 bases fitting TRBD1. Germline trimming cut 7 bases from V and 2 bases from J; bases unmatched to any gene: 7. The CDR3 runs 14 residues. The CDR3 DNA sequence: TGTGCCAGCACCCGTAAGGGGGCCAACTATGGCTACACCTTC. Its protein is CASTRKGANYGYTF.